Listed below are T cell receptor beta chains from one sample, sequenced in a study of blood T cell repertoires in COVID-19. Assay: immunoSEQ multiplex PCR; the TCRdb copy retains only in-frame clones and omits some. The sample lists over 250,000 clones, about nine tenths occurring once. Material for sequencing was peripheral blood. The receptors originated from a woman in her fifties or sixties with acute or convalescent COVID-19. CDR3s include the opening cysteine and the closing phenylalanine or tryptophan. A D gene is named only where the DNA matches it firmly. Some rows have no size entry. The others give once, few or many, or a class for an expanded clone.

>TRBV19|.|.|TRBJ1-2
CASTYRENGYTF
TGTGCCAGTACGTACAGGGAGAATGGCTACACCTTC
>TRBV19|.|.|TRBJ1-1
CASVAGSNTEAFF
TGTGCCAGTGTGGCAGGTTCCAACACTGAAGCTTTCTTT
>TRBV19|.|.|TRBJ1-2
CASLGDYGYTF
TGTGCCAGTTTGGGAGACTATGGCTACACCTTC
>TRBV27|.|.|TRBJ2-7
CASKSSGLGEQYF
TGTGCCAGCAAATCCTCAGGGCTGGGGGAGCAGTACTTC
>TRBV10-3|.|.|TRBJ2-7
CAISDVQSAYEQYF
TGTGCCATCAGTGATGTGCAATCGGCCTACGAGCAGTACTTC
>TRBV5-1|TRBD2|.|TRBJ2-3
CASSLGLKAGGLAGGADTQYF
TGCGCCAGCAGCTTGGGGCTTAAAGCAGGAGGACTAGCGGGAGGAGCAGATACGCAGTATTTT
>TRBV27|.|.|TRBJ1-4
CASSAGVREKLFF
TGTGCCAGCAGCGCGGGGGTACGGGAAAAACTGTTTTTT
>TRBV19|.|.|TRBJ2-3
CASSFRPASTDTQYF
TGTGCCAGTAGTTTCAGGCCGGCTAGCACAGATACGCAGTATTTT
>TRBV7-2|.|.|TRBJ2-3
CASSLAGGVNTQYF
TGTGCCAGCAGCTTAGCGGGGGGAGTGAACACGCAGTATTTT
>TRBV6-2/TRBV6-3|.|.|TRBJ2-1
CASSPFHYNEQFF
TGTGCCAGCAGTCCATTCCACTACAATGAGCAGTTCTTC
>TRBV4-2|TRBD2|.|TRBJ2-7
CASSQESGTSGTANYEQYF
TGTGCCAGCAGCCAAGAAAGCGGGACTAGCGGGACAGCCAACTACGAGCAGTACTTC
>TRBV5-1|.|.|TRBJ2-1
CASSLREEQFF
TGCGCCAGCAGCTTGCGGGAGGAGCAGTTCTTC
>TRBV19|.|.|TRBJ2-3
CASSGFGGGSLQYF
TGTGCCAGTAGCGGATTTGGAGGCGGATCCCTCCAGTATTTT
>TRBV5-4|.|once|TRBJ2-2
CASSYVRGGTGELFF
TGTGCCAGCAGTTACGTCAGGGGCGGCACCGGGGAGCTGTTTTTT
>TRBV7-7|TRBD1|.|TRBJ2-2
CASSPGTVSTGELFF
TGTGCTAGCAGCCCCGGGACAGTTAGCACCGGGGAGCTGTTTTTT
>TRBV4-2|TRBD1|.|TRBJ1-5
CASSQLGQGRQPQHF
TGTGCCAGCAGCCAACTCGGACAGGGTCGGCAGCCCCAGCATTTT
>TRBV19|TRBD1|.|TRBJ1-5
CASSPTRTGAGVRVGNQPQHF
TGTGCCAGTAGCCCAACCCGGACAGGGGCAGGGGTAAGGGTAGGCAATCAGCCCCAGCATTTT
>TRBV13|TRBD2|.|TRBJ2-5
CASSAGTSGQETQYF
TGTGCCAGCAGCGCAGGGACTAGCGGACAAGAGACCCAGTACTTC
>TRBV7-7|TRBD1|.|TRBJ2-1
CASSYRDRDYNEQFF
TGTGCTAGCAGCTATCGGGACAGGGATTACAATGAGCAGTTCTTC
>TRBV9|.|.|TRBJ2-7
CASSVEPGPRGYEQYF
TGTGCCAGCAGCGTAGAGCCAGGGCCAAGAGGATACGAGCAGTACTTC
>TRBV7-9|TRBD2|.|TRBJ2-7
CASSLSRTGGPLEQYF
TGTGCCAGCAGCTTAAGCAGAACGGGAGGGCCCCTTGAGCAGTACTTC
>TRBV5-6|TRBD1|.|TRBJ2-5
CASSGTGGKETQYF
TGTGCCAGCAGCGGGACAGGGGGAAAAGAGACCCAGTACTTC